The 30 T cell receptor beta chains below all came from one sample that was sequenced in a study of blood T cell repertoires in COVID-19. Measured with immunoSEQ multiplex PCR; TCRdb has only the in-frame clones, and not every one. The table records 300,000 to 400,000 clones, roughly 90% of them present only once. The sample taken for sequencing was PBMCs or T cells enriched from blood (not recorded which). The receptor set was obtained from a woman aged 25 to 45 who had recovered from COVID-19.

This rearrangement joins TRBV11-2 to TRBJ1-3, with TRBD1 as a possible D gene (6 bases). The CDR3 has 14 amino acids. Germline V gene data show CDR1 as SGHAT and CDR2 as FQNNGV. V shed 3 bases and J shed 1 base, with 7 bases lying between them. The CDR3 sequence is CASSFQGSGNTIYF. For the CDR3, the DNA is TGTGCCAGCAGCTTTCAGGGGTCTGGAAACACCATATATTTT.

This clone was found a few times. This chain uses TRBV2 with TRBJ1-6, with 7 positions matching TRBD1. The V gene's germline CDR1 is SNHLY and CDR2 FYNNEI. V lost 6 bases to trimming and J lost 8 bases; unmatched junction nucleotides: 4. The CDR3 sequence is 13 residues long. As DNA, the CDR3 is TGTGCCAGCAGGGGACAGTGGGATTCACCCCTCCACTTT. It specifies CASRGQWDSPLHF.

The chain couples TRBV15 to TRBJ1-3; weak D call: TRBD1 (5 bases). The CDR3 contains 15 residues. Trimming cost V 0 bases and J 1 base, with 7 bases left between them. The germline V gene has CDR1 LNHNV and CDR2 YYDKDF (reference sequence). CDR3 sequence: CATSRDRASGNTIYF. The DNA for the CDR3 is TGTGCCACCAGCAGAGACAGGGCATCTGGAAACACCATATATTTT. The entire variable domain, with the rest obtained from reference TRBV15 and TRBJ1-3, is as follows: DAMVIQNPRYQVTQFGKPVTLSCSQTLNHNVMYWYQQKSSQAPKLLFHYYDKDFNNEADTPDNFQSRRPNTSFCFLDIRSPGLGDTAMYLCATSRDRASGNTIYFGEGSWLTVV.

The chain carries TRBV19 and TRBJ1-1; maybe TRBD1 (6 bases). The germline V and J ends were trimmed by 2 bases and 4 bases, with 11 bases remaining between them. Germline V gene lookup returns CDR1 LNHDA and CDR2 SQIVND (reference sequence). CDR3 length: 14 amino acids. Here the CDR3 reads CASSITGGGTEAFF. The CDR3 DNA sequence: TGTGCCAGTAGTATAACGGGGGGCGGCACTGAAGCTTTCTTT. The variable domain in full, with the rest retrieved from reference TRBV19 and TRBJ1-1, is DGGITQSPKYLFRKEGQNVTLSCEQNLNHDAMYWYRQDPGQGLRLIYYSQIVNDFQKGDIAEGYSVSREKKESFPLTVTSAQKNPTAFYLCASSITGGGTEAFFGQGTRLTVV.

The rearrangement joins TRBV19 to TRBJ1-1; D may be TRBD1 (5 bases). CDR1 and CDR2 from the germline V gene are LNHDA and SQIVND (reference sequence). The ends were cut back, 6 bases at V and 3 bases at J, with 23 bases in the middle. The CDR3 totals 17 residues. CDR3 bases: TGTGCCAGTAGCCCGAGTTGGGGGGGTTTTATCGACACTGAAGCTTTCTTT. It encodes CASSPSWGGFIDTEAFF.

The chain employs TRBV4-1 and TRBJ1-5; the match to TRBD1 covers 7 bases. This CDR3 has 16 amino acids. The V segment lost 1 base and the J segment 1 base; nucleotides outside the gene matches: 4. Germline-derived CDR1 and CDR2 are MGHRA and YSYEKL. The CDR3 loop reads CASSQVAGQSNQPQHF. The DNA for the CDR3 is TGCGCCAGCAGCCAAGTAGCGGGACAGAGCAATCAGCCCCAGCATTTT.

The genes are TRBV7-6 and TRBJ2-1; 9 bases match TRBD2. J lost 5 bases, V lost 5 bases, and 10 bases had no gene match. The CDR3 is 16 amino acids. Germline V lookup: CDR1 SGHVS, CDR2 FNYEAQ. CDR3 amino acids: CASSPIVAGGNNEQFF. Here the CDR3 DNA reads TGTGCCAGCAGCCCAATCGTGGCGGGGGGGAACAATGAGCAGTTCTTC.

This clone was counted once. V is TRBV7-2 and J is TRBJ2-7; D is possibly TRBD2 (5 bases). The length of the CDR3 is 14 residues. V shed 1 base and J shed 3 bases, with 10 bases lying between them. CDR1 is SGHTA, CDR2 FQGNSA, per germline. DNA for the CDR3: TGTGCCAGCAGCTTAGATACGGGATACTACGAGCAGTACTTC. Translated: CASSLDTGYYEQYF.

This chain links TRBV5-4 with TRBJ2-7; D unclear. The CDR3 is made up of 15 amino acids. The germline CDR1 and CDR2 sequences are SGHNT and YYREEE (reference sequence). Trimming took 0 bases from V and 4 from J, leaving 14 bases between them. CDR3 residues: CASSLGIRLTYEQYF. CDR3 coding DNA: TGTGCCAGCAGCTTGGGTATCCGACTTACTTACGAGCAGTACTTC.

The chain joins TRBV9 to TRBJ1-4; TRBD1 is a possible D gene (5 bases). Germline V CDR1 and CDR2: SGDLS, YYNGEE. CDR3 length: 16 residues. The V and J ends lost 0 bases and 0 bases respectively, with 9 bases between them. DNA for the CDR3: TGTGCCAGCAGCGTAGGGGGCGACGCAACTAATGAAAAACTGTTTTTT. Translation: CASSVGGDATNEKLFF.

The chain carries TRBV5-5 and TRBJ2-1; D not certain. Germline CDR1 SGHKS, CDR2 YYEKEE (reference sequence). Trimming removed 1 base from V and 9 bases from J, with 8 bases in between. The CDR3 consists of 12 residues. CDR3: CASSLFGGEQFF. For the CDR3, the DNA is TGTGCCAGCAGCTTGTTCGGTGGTGAGCAGTTCTTC.

The chain couples TRBV7-9 to TRBJ1-5; TRBD1 is a possible D gene (5 bases). This CDR3 spans 12 amino acids. Germline V gene lookup returns CDR1 SEHNR and CDR2 FQNEAQ (reference sequence). Trimming took 7 bases from V and 4 from J, leaving 8 bases between them. CDR3 amino acids: CASTGGNQPQHF. For the CDR3, the DNA is TGTGCCAGCACTGGGGGGAATCAGCCCCAGCATTTT.

This clone turned up a few times. The V and J genes are TRBV28 and TRBJ1-5; D unclear. This CDR3 region has 13 residues. V shed 6 bases and J shed 6 bases, with 12 bases lying between them. Germline CDR1 MDHEN, CDR2 SYDVKM. This CDR3 is CASSSGTVQPQHF. The CDR3 DNA reads TGTGCCAGCAGCTCAGGAACCGTTCAGCCCCAGCATTTT.

The V and J genes are TRBV12-3 or TRBV12-4 and TRBJ1-1; 8 bases are shared with TRBD1. Germline trimming cut 4 bases from V and 8 bases from J; bases unmatched to any gene: 3. The length of the CDR3 is 12 residues. CDR3 amino acids: CASSYYRGEAFF. The CDR3 nucleotides read TGTGCCAGCAGTTACTACAGGGGGGAAGCTTTCTTT.

This clone was counted once. The V call is TRBV12-5, the J call TRBJ2-2, with a possible D match to TRBD2 (5 bases). The CDR3 spans 15 residues. The V and J ends lost 7 bases and 4 bases respectively, with 16 bases between them. CDR1 and CDR2 (germline): LGHNT, FRNRAP. DNA for the CDR3: TGTGCTAGTGCCTTACCCAGGCGGGCCACCGGGGAGCTGTTTTTT. Amino acids: CASALPRRATGELFF.

This clone was found a few times. J is TRBJ2-7 and V is TRBV7-2; D is undetermined. From germline, CDR1 is SGHTA and CDR2 FQGNSA. The ends were cut back, 2 bases at V and 3 bases at J, with 11 bases in the middle. This CDR3 comprises 14 residues. This chain's CDR3 is CASSLSSGNYEQYF. DNA for the CDR3: TGTGCCAGCAGCTTAAGCTCAGGAAACTACGAGCAGTACTTC.

V usage is TRBV30 and J usage is TRBJ1-6; 9 bases map to TRBD1. Trimming removed 5 bases from V and 4 bases from J; junction bases left unmatched: 6. Germline values: CDR1 GTSNPN, CDR2 SVGIG (reference sequence). The CDR3 is 15 residues long. DNA for the CDR3: TGTGCCTGGGATCCGGGACAGGGTTATAATTCACCCCTCCACTTT. Translating it yields CAWDPGQGYNSPLHF.

This chain uses TRBV30 with TRBJ2-7; 11 bases line up with TRBD2. Unmatched junction bases numbered 14, after V lost 3 bases and J lost 1 base. Germline CDR1 and CDR2: GTSNPN and SVGIG (reference sequence). CDR3 length equals 18 residues. The CDR3 DNA sequence: TGTGCCTGGAGCGCAAAACTTCTAGCGGGGGGTGGATCCTACGAGCAGTACTTC. It specifies CAWSAKLLAGGGSYEQYF.

The chain uses TRBV27 and TRBJ1-1, with 10 bases aligning to TRBD1. The CDR3 is 15 residues long. Germline V gene sequence: CDR1 MNHEY, CDR2 SMNVEV (reference sequence). The V segment lost 4 bases and the J segment 4 bases; nucleotides outside the gene matches: 6. CDR3 bases: TGTGCCAGCAGTTCCGGGACAGGGGTCCTCACTGAAGCTTTCTTT. Its protein is CASSSGTGVLTEAFF.

The rearrangement joins TRBV3-1 (or the pseudogene TRBV3-2) to TRBJ2-5; D is unresolved. CDR3 size: 14 residues. Germline CDR1 and CDR2: LGHDT and YNNKEL (reference sequence). Trimming left V 1 base short and J 2 bases short, with 8 bases between. The CDR3 DNA sequence: TGTGCCAGCAGCCAAGTTGGGCAGCAAGAGACCCAGTACTTC. This gives the protein CASSQVGQQETQYF.

V gene TRBV6-4 combines with J gene TRBJ2-1; 9 positions match TRBD2. The germline gives CDR1 MRHNA, CDR2 SNTAGT. This CDR3 comprises 15 residues. J gave up 6 bases and V 0 bases, and 3 bases lay outside the gene matches. The CDR3 protein is CASSDSGGGANEQFF. CDR3 nucleotide sequence: TGTGCCAGCAGTGACTCGGGCGGGGGGGCCAATGAGCAGTTCTTC.

This clone occurred a few times. J is TRBJ1-2 and V is TRBV6-1; D may be TRBD1 (5 bases). This CDR3 is built from 14 residues. Between the trimmed V and J ends, which lost 0 bases and 4 bases, there was a span of 9 bases. Looked up from germline, CDR1 is MNHNS and CDR2 is SASEGT. The CDR3 DNA reads TGTGCCAGCAGTGAAGCGCGGACAACCTATGGCTACACCTTC. Its translation is CASSEARTTYGYTF.

V gene TRBV7-9 combines with J gene TRBJ1-4; no firm D call. Trimming stripped 5 bases from V and 1 base from J, with 11 bases between. The CDR3 consists of 15 residues. Looked up from germline, CDR1 is SEHNR and CDR2 is FQNEAQ (reference sequence). Written as DNA, the CDR3 is TGTGCCAGCAGCGCTCCGCGGGTAACTAATGAAAAACTGTTTTTT. Encoded protein: CASSAPRVTNEKLFF.

The J gene is TRBJ1-4, the V gene TRBV6-5; D may be TRBD1 (5 bases). Trimming left V 0 bases short and J 9 bases short, with 8 bases between. The CDR3 length is 13 residues. Germline loops: CDR1 MNHEY, CDR2 SVGAGI. CDR3 protein: CASSYSDTKKLFF. In nucleotides, the CDR3 is TGTGCCAGCAGTTACTCGGACACCAAAAAACTGTTTTTT.

The V gene is TRBV5-4, the J gene TRBJ2-7, with a tentative D call TRBD2 (5 bases). From germline, CDR1 is SGHNT and CDR2 YYREEE (reference sequence). The length of the CDR3 is 15 residues. V dropped 0 bases and J dropped 3 bases, with 13 bases sitting between them. The CDR3 DNA reads TGTGCCAGCAGCTTGGAATGGGCCGGGGTCTACGAGCAGTACTTC. Protein sequence: CASSLEWAGVYEQYF.

Only one count was recorded for this clone. The rearrangement uses TRBV5-1 and TRBJ2-5, with a tentative D call TRBD2 (5 bases). Germline V gene lookup returns CDR1 SGHRS and CDR2 YFSETQ. The CDR3 loop spans 16 amino acids. Trimming removed 0 bases at V and 4 bases at J, with 16 bases between. CDR3 nucleotide sequence: TGCGCCAGCAGCTTGGGTTCTCTCGGGATGGTAGAGACCCAGTACTTC. It translates to CASSLGSLGMVETQYF.

The chain is built from TRBV9 and TRBJ2-2, with D perhaps matching TRBD2 (6 bases). Germline loops: CDR1 SGDLS, CDR2 YYNGEE. Trimming cost V 0 bases and J 5 bases, with 14 bases left between them. This CDR3 has 16 amino acids. The CDR3 region has the DNA TGTGCCAGCAGCGTAGGGGCCACTAGCCCGACCGGGGAGCTGTTTTTT. Its translation is CASSVGATSPTGELFF.

In this sample, this clone turned up a few times. The rearrangement links TRBV28 to TRBJ1-2; a possible D gene is TRBD1 (5 bases). With 3 bases removed from V and 7 bases from J, the gap between germline ends came to 12 bases. The germline V gene has CDR1 MDHEN and CDR2 SYDVKM. The CDR3 sequence is 13 residues long. The CDR3 DNA reads as TGTGCCAGCAGTTTGGGGGGACTCGGTGGCTACACCTTC. Protein: CASSLGGLGGYTF.

The J gene is TRBJ2-5, the V gene TRBV7-6; no definite D call. V lost 5 bases and J lost 4, with 11 bases in between. CDR1 is SGHVS, CDR2 FNYEAQ, per germline. The CDR3 runs 13 residues. CDR3 residues: CASSALGRETQYF. The CDR3 coding sequence is TGTGCCAGCAGCGCCCTAGGAAGAGAGACCCAGTACTTC.

V and J are TRBV5-1 and TRBJ1-4; D not resolved. The CDR3 totals 16 residues. Germline loops: CDR1 SGHRS, CDR2 YFSETQ. The V gene lost 4 bases and the J gene lost 8 bases, with 21 bases spanning the gap. The CDR3 loop is CASSPDRPLSGEKLFF. The CDR3 nucleotides are TGCGCCAGCAGCCCCGACCGCCCATTAAGCGGGGAAAAACTGTTTTTT. Supplemented by reference TRBV5-1 and TRBJ1-4, the full variable domain reads KAGVTQTPRYLIKTRGQQVTLSCSPISGHRSVSWYQQTPGQGLQFLFEYFSETQRNKGNFPGRFSGRQFSNSRSEMNVSTLELGDSALYLCASSPDRPLSGEKLFFGSGTQLSVL.